This TCR beta chain was retrieved from a study of blood T cell repertoires in COVID-19. The V and J ends lost 6 bases and 6 bases respectively, with 13 bases between them. CDR3 length: 13 residues. Germline assignment: CDR1 MNHEY and CDR2 SVGAGI. Assay: immunoSEQ multiplex PCR; the TCRdb copy retains only in-frame clones and omits some. The sample contains roughly 450,000 clones, roughly 91% of which appear only once. The study drew participants aged about 18 to 89 years from about two dozen US areas. Cohort placement rested on clinical history that participants reported themselves. Two negative PCRs, clearance, or symptom resolution characterized the recovered Cohort 3 donors.

The sequence derives from a man aged 18 to 29 who had recovered from COVID-19. This rearrangement joins TRBV6-5 to TRBJ2-3; D uncertain. Material: PBMCs or T cells enriched from blood (not recorded which). In DNA form, the CDR3 reads TGTGCCAGCAGGCGACGGCTAGTGGATACGCAGTATTTT. Translating it yields CASRRRLVDTQYF.